The 8 T cell receptor beta chains below come from one sample, sequenced in a study of T cell repertoires in aging, cancer and after chemotherapy. Rearranged V-D-J TRB sequences were amplified with a mixed TRB-A/B primer pool. TCRdb reprocessed the multiplex PCR reads with MiXCR, giving one entry per CDR3 protein. Seen here are 15,000 to 20,000 distinct CDR3 sequences, approximately 35% observed once, and the top ten hold 17%. TCR beta rearrangements were amplified from peripheral blood genomic DNA. The sequencing input was blood. Receptors were obtained from a human donor with a solid tumor.

V is TRBV30 and J is TRBJ1-3, with D unresolved. This CDR3 comprises 12 residues. The V gene lost 0 bases and the J gene lost 3 bases, with 3 bases spanning the gap. The germline CDR1 and CDR2 sequences are GTSNPN and SVGIG (reference sequence). The CDR3 sequence is CAWSVGGNTIYF. The DNA of the CDR3 is TGTGCCTGGAGTGTGGGTGGAAACACCATATATTTT.

Worth noting for this clonotype: This could be a read error, since a much larger clone is one nucleotide away. V and J are TRBV19 and TRBJ2-2; D remains ambiguous. V shed 10 bases and J shed 0 bases, with 12 bases lying between them. The germline CDR1 and CDR2 sequences are LNHDA and SQIVND (reference sequence). CDR3 length: 14 residues. The CDR3 sequence is CATEGKANTGELFF. DNA for the CDR3: TGTGCCACAGAAGGGAAGGCGAACACCGGGGAGCTGTTTTTT.

By share, this clonotype counts as medium-sized. CDR3 sequence (DNA): TGTGCCAGTAGTATACCAACTCGGTGGGAGGGAAGGACCGGGGAGCTGTTTTTT. Its protein product is CASSIPTRWEGRTGELFF. This chain connects TRBV19 to TRBJ2-2, with 7 bases identical to TRBD2. CDR1 and CDR2 (germline): LNHDA, SQIVND (reference sequence). CDR3 length: 18 residues. J lost 5 bases, V lost 2 bases, and 14 bases had no gene match.

This chain uses TRBV5-4 with TRBJ2-3; D is unclear. The CDR3 spans 16 residues. Per germline, CDR1 SGHNT and CDR2 YYREEE (reference sequence). Trimming cost V 3 bases and J 0 bases, with 14 bases left between them. CDR3 DNA: TGTGCCAGCAGCTGGGCCCTAACTCACAGCACAGATACGCAGTATTTT. It translates to CASSWALTHSTDTQYF.

This clonotype is labeled as medium-sized (0.01 to 0.1%). J is TRBJ2-2 and V is TRBV19; D tentatively fits TRBD1 or TRBD2 (5 bases each). This CDR3 has 14 residues. Germline CDR1 LNHDA, CDR2 SQIVND (reference sequence). V gave up 5 bases and J gave up 6 bases, with 13 bases separating them. The CDR3 protein is CASSFRGAAGELFF. The CDR3 DNA follows: TGTGCCAGTAGTTTTCGGGGCGCAGCCGGGGAGCTGTTTTTT.

CDR3 nucleotides: TGTGCCAGAAGCGCCCTACGAACAGGGGGCAATCAGCCCCAGCATTTT. Translated, it gives CARSALRTGGNQPQHF. The chain combines TRBV5-3 with TRBJ1-5; 7 bases align to TRBD1. TRBV5-3 is noted as an ORF with a role that remains uncertain. Unmatched junction bases numbered 9, after V lost 4 bases and J lost 2 bases. This CDR3 contains 16 residues.

V gene TRBV18 combines with J gene TRBJ2-3; weak D call: TRBD1 (5 bases). This CDR3 is 14 amino acids long. Germline-derived CDR1 and CDR2 are KGHSH and LQKENI. V was cut by 0 bases and J by 3 bases, with 7 bases left in between. The CDR3 here is CASSPPQGTDTQYF. CDR3 in DNA: TGTGCCAGCTCACCACCTCAGGGAACAGATACGCAGTATTTT.

By share, this clonotype ranks as medium-sized. The chain is built from TRBV6-1 and TRBJ2-6; 10 nucleotides agree with TRBD2. The CDR3 spans 13 residues. Germline V lookup: CDR1 MNHNS, CDR2 SASEGT. V gave up 8 bases and J gave up 12 bases; unmatched junction bases: 7. CDR3 loop: CASRLGLAAVLTF. The CDR3 DNA reads as TGTGCCAGCCGCTTAGGACTAGCGGCCGTCCTGACTTTC.